This section outlines one TCR beta chain sequence together with its context. Profiling relied on immunoSEQ multiplex PCR, and the TCRdb table lists in-frame clones only, not all of them. Seen here are 84,000 or so clones, approximately 94% observed once, and the top ten hold about 2.5%. This specimen belongs to a study of T cell changes during pregnancy in multiple sclerosis. This TCR derives from a female donor with multiple sclerosis, enrolled in a pregnancy study. The starting material was peripheral blood, obtained in the third trimester of pregnancy.

The CDR3 nucleotides are TGTGCCAGCATCGAGGGACAGGGGAAGGCCTATGGCTACACCTTC. Protein: CASIEGQGKAYGYTF. The rearrangement joins TRBV2 to TRBJ1-2; 10 bases map to TRBD1. This CDR3 is 15 amino acids long. Germline CDR1 is SNHLY and CDR2 is FYNNEI. The V gene end was trimmed by 7 bases and the J gene end by 4 bases; junction bases not matched to a gene: 9.